This record looks at one TCR beta chain sequence and its context. The data were taken from a study of blood T cell repertoires in COVID-19. Across the whole study: Researchers got acute and convalescent COVID-19 samples from the United States, Italy and Spain. PBMCs, B-cell-depleted T cells, or T cells provided the cDNA or gDNA that made up the material.

Profiling relied on immunoSEQ multiplex PCR, and the TCRdb table lists in-frame clones only, not all of them. The data show over 300,000 clones, with approximately 85% seen just once and roughly 7.8% held by the top ten. This CDR3 is built from 15 residues. V was pared by 1 base and J by 0 bases, with 7 bases between. Germline lookup yields CDR1 LGHNA and CDR2 YNFKEQ. The rearrangement joins TRBV4-2 to TRBJ1-5; D is unresolved. Sequencing used peripheral blood. This sequence originates from a human donor in a cohort sampled during active COVID-19. CDR3 DNA sequence: TGTGCCAGCAGCCAAGCAGGAAATAGCAATCAGCCCCAGCATTTT. This codes for CASSQAGNSNQPQHF.